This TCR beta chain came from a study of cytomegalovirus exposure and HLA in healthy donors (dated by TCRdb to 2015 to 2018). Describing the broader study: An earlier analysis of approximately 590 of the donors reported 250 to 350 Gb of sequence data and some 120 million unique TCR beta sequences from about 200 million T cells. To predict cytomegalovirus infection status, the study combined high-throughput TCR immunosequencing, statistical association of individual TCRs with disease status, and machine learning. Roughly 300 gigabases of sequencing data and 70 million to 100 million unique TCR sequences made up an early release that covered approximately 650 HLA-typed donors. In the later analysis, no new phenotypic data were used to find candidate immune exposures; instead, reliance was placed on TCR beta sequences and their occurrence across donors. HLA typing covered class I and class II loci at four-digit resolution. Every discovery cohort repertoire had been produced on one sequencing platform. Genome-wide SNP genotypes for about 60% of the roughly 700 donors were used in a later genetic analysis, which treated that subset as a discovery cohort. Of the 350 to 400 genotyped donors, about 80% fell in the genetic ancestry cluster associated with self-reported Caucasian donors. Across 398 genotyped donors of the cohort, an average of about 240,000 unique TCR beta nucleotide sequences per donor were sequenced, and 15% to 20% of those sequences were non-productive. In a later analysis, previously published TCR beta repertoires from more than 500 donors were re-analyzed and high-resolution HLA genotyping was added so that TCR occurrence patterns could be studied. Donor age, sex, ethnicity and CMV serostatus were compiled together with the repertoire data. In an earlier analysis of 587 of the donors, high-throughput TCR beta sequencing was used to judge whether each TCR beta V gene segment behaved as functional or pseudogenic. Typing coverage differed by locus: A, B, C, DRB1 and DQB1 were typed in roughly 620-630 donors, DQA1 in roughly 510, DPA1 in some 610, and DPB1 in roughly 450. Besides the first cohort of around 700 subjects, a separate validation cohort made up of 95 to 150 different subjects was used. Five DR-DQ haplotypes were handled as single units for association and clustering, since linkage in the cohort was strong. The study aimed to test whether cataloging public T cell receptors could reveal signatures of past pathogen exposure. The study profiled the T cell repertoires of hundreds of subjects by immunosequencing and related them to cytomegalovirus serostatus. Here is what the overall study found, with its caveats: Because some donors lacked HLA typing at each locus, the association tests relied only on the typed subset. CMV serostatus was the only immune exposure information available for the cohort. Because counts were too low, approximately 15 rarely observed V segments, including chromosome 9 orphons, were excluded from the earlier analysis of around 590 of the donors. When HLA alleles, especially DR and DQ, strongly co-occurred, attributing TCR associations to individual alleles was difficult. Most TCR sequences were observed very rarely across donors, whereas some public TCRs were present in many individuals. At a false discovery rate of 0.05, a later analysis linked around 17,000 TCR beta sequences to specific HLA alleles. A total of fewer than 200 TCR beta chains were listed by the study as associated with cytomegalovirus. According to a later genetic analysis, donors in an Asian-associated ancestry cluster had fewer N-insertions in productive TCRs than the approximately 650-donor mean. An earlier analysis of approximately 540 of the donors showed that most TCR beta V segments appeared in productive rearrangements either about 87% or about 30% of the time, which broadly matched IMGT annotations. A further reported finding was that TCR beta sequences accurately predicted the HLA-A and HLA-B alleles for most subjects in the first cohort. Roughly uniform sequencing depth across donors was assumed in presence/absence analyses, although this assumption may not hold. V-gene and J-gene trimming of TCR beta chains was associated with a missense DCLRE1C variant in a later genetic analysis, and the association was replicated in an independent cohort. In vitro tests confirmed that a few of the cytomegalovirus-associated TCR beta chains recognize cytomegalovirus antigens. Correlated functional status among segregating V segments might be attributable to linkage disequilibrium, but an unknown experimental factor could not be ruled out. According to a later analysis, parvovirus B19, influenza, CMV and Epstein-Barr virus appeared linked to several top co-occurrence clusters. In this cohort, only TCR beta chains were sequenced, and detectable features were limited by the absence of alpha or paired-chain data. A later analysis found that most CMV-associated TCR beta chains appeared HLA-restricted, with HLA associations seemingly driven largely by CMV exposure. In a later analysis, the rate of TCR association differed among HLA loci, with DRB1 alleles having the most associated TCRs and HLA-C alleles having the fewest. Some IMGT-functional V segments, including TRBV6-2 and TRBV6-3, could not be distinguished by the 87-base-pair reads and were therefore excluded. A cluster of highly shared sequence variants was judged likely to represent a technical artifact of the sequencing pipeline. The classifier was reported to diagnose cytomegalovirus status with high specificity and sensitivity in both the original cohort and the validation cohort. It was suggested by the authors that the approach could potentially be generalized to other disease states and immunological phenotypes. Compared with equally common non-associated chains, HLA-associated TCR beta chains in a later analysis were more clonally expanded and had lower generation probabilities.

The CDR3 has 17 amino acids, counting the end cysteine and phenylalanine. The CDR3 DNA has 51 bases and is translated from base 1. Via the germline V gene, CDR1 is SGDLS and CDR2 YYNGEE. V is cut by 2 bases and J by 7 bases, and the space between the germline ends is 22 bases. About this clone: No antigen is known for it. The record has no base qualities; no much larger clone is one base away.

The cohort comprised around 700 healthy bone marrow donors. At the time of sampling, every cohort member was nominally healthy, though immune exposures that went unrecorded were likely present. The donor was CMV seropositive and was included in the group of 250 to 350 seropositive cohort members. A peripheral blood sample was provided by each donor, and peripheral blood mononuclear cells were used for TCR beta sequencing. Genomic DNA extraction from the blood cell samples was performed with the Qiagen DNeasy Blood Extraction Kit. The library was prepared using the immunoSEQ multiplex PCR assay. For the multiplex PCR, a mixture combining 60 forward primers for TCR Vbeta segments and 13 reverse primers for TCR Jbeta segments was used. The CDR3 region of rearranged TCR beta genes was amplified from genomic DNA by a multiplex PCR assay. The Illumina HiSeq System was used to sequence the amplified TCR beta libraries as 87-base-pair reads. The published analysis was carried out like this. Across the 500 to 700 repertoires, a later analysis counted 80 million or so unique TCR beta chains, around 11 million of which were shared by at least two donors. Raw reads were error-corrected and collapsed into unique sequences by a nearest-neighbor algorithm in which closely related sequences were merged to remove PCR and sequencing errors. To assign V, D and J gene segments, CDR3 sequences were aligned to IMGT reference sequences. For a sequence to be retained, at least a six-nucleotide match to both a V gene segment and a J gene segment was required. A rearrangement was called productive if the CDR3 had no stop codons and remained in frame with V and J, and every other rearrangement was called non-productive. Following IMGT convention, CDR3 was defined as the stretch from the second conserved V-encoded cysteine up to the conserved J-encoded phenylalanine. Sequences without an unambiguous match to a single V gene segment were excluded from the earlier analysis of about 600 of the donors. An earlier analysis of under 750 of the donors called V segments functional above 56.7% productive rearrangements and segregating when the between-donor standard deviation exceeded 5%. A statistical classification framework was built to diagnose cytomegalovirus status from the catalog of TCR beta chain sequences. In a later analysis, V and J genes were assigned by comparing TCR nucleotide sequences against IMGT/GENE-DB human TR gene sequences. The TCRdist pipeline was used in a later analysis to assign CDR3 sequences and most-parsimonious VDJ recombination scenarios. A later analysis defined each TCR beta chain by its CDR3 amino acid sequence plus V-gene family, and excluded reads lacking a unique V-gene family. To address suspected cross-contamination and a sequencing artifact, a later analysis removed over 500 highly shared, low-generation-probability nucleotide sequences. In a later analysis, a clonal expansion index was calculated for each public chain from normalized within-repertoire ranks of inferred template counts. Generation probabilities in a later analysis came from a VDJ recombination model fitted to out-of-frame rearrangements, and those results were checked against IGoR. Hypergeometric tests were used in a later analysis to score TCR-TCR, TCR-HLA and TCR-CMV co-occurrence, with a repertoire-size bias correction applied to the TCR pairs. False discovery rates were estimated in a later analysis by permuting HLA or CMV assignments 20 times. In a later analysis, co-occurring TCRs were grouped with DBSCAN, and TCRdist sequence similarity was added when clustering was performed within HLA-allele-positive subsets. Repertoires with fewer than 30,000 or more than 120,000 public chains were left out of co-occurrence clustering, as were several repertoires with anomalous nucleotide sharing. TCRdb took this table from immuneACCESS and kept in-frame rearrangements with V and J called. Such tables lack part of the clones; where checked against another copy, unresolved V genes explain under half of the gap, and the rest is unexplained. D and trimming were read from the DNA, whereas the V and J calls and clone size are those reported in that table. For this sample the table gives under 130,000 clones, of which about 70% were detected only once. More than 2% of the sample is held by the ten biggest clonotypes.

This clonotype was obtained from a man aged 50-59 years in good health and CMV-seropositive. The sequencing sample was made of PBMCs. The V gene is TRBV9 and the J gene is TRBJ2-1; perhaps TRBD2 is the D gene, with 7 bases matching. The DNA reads TGTGCCAGCAGCGTTGGTAATTGGGGGGGGGCCGCAAATGAGCAGTTCTTC. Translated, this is CASSVGNWGGAANEQFF.